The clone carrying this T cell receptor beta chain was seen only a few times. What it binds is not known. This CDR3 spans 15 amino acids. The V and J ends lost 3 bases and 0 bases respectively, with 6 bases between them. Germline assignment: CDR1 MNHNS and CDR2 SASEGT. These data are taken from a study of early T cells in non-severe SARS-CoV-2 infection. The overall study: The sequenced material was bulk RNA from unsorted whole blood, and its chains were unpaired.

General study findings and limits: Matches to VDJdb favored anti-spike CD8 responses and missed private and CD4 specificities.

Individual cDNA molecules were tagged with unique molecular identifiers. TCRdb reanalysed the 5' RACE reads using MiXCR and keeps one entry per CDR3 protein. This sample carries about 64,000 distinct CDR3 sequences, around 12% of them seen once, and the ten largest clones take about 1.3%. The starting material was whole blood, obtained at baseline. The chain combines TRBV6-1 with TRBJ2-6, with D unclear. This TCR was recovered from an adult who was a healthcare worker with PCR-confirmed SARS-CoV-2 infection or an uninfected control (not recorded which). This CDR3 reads CASSESSSGANVLTF. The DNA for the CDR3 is TGTGCCAGCAGTGAGTCAAGCTCTGGGGCCAACGTCCTGACTTTC.